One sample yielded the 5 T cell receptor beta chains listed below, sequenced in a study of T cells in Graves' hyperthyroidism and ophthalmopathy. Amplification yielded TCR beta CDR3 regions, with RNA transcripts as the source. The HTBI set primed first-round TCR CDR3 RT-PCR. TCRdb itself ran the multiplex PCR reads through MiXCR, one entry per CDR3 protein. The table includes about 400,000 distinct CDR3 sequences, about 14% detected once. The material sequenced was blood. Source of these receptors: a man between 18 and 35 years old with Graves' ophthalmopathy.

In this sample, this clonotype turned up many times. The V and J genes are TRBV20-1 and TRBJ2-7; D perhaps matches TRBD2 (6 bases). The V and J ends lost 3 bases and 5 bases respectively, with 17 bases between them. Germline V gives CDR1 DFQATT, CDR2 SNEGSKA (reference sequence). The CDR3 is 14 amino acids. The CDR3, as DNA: TGCAGTGCTAGGGAGGGCTACCTAACCCACGAGCAGTACTTC. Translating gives CSAREGYLTHEQYF.

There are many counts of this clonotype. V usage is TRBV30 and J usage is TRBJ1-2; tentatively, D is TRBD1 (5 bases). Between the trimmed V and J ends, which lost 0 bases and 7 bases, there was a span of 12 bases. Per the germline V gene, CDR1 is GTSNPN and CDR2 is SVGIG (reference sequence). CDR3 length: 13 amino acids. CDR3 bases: TGTGCCTGGAGTGTACAGGCAACGTCTGGCTACACCTTC. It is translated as CAWSVQATSGYTF. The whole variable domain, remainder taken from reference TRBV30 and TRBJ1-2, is SQTIHQWPATLVQPVGSPLSLECTVEGTSNPNLYWYRQAAGRGLQLLFYSVGIGQISSEVPQNLSASRPQDRQFILSSKKLLLSDSGFYLCAWSVQATSGYTFGSGTRLTVV.

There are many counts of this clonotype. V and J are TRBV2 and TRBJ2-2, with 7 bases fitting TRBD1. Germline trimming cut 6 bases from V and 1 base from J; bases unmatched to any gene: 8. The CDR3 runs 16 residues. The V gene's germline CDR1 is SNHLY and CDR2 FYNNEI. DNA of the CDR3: TGTGCCAGCAGCGACAGGGTCCGGCAGAACACCGGGGAGCTGTTTTTT. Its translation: CASSDRVRQNTGELFF.

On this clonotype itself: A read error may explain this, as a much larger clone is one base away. The CDR3 DNA reads as TGCGCCAGCAGCTCCGGACTAGCTGAGGACATTCAGTACTTC. Residues: CASSSGLAEDIQYF. The chain recombines TRBV5-1 with TRBJ2-4; TRBD2 aligns across 8 bases. V lost 3 bases and J lost 8; bases outside the gene matches: 7. The CDR3 is 14 amino acids. Germline loops: CDR1 SGHRS, CDR2 YFSETQ.

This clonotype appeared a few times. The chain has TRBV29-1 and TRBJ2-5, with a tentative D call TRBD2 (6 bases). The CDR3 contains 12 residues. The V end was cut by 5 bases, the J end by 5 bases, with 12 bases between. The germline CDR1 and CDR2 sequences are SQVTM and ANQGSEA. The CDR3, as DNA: TGCAGCGTTAGAGGACGGGAGGAGACCCAGTACTTC. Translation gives CSVRGREETQYF. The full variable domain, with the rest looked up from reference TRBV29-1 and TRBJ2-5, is SAVISQKPSRDICQRGTSLTIQCQVDSQVTMMFWYRQQPGQSLTLIATANQGSEATYESGFVIDKFPISRPNLTFSTLTVSNMSPEDSSIYLCSVRGREETQYFGPGTRLLVL.